Reported below is one T cell receptor beta chain. Its antigen is unknown. The data were taken from a study of shared clonotypes between healthy human individuals. Study-level findings and limits: Blood was the sole source, and tissue repertoires probably differ.

The V end lost 5 bases, the J end lost 4 bases, and 18 bases lay between the germline ends. The CDR3 loop spans 16 amino acids. CDR1 and CDR2 from the germline V gene are SGHAT and FQNNGV. Donors included only healthy HIV-negative adults lacking recent acute infections or vaccinations. TCRdb's copy holds only in-frame clones and misses some; the assay was immunoSEQ multiplex PCR. In the table there are about 2.3 million clones, more than 80% of which are singletons. The sequence was obtained from a man aged 18 to 35 in good health. Some clones in this sample may be carry-over from other donors' samples. The chain carries TRBV11-2 and TRBJ1-3, with D possibly being TRBD1 (5 bases). Sample: naive CD4+ T cells from PBMCs. Subset noted: CD45RA+ positively selected. The CDR3 DNA is TGTGCCAGCAGCCCCCTGGAAGGGGCCTGGGGAAACACCATATATTTT. This gives the protein CASSPLEGAWGNTIYF.